Below, 14 T cell receptor beta chains from the same sample are listed, as sequenced in a study. Using its own MiXCR run on the 5' RACE reads, TCRdb lists one record per CDR3 protein. The sample shows 50,000 to 80,000 distinct CDR3 sequences, approximately 23% of them seen only once. The material sequenced was memory CD4+ T cells sorted from a lymph node. Subset noted: memory CD4+ T cells, CD4+CD45RO+CD25-. The receptors were gathered from a female donor with breast cancer.

This clonotype was counted a few times. V is TRBV2 and J is TRBJ1-2; 7 nucleotides line up with TRBD1. From germline, CDR1 is SNHLY and CDR2 FYNNEI. After removal of 7 bases from V and 0 bases from J, the junction contained 5 bases not matched to a gene. The CDR3 runs to 14 residues. The DNA of the CDR3 is TGTGCCAGCACCGCAACAGGGGCTAACTATGGCTACACCTTC. Amino acid sequence: CASTATGANYGYTF.

Only a few counts were recorded for this clonotype. V is TRBV4-2 and J is TRBJ1-2; D gene uncertain. The germline V and J ends were trimmed by 2 bases and 6 bases, with 4 bases remaining between them. CDR1 and CDR2 from the germline V gene are LGHNA and YNFKEQ. The CDR3 has 11 amino acids. The CDR3 DNA reads TGTGCCAGCAGCCAACGTGATGGCTACACCTTC. Amino acids: CASSQRDGYTF.

This clonotype has at least ten counts. The chain recombines TRBV6-6 with TRBJ2-1, with 13 nucleotides matching TRBD2. The CDR3 is 17 amino acids. V gave up 0 bases and J gave up 4 bases; unmatched junction bases: 3. Germline V gives CDR1 MNHNY, CDR2 SVGAGI (reference sequence). The CDR3 DNA reads TGTGCCAGCAGTTACTCCGGACTAGCGGGGGTATACAATGAGCAGTTCTTC. Translation: CASSYSGLAGVYNEQFF.

The chain employs TRBV11-1 and TRBJ2-1, with unresolved D. Germline V gives CDR1 SGHAT, CDR2 FQDESV (reference sequence). CDR3 size: 12 residues. The V and J ends lost 5 bases and 8 bases respectively, with 10 bases between them. As DNA, the CDR3 is TGTGCCAGCAGCCCCCTCGGTTATGAGCAGTTCTTC. Translation: CASSPLGYEQFF.

Only one count was recorded for this clonotype. The rearrangement uses TRBV4-3 and TRBJ1-1, with D possibly being TRBD1 (5 bases). V was clipped by 4 bases and J by 3 bases, with 9 bases between them. The germline CDR1 and CDR2 sequences are LGHNA and YSLEER. The CDR3 has 13 amino acids. The CDR3 sequence is CASSPRQHTEAFF. The CDR3 bases are TGCGCCAGCAGCCCCCGACAGCACACTGAAGCTTTCTTT.

This clonotype has a handful of counts. The chain has TRBV5-1 and TRBJ1-2; D not certain. The germline CDR1 and CDR2 sequences are SGHRS and YFSETQ. CDR3 length equals 13 residues. Deletions cut 0 bases from V and 3 bases from J, with 6 bases between. The CDR3 reads CASSLATDYGYTF. The CDR3 coding sequence is TGCGCCAGCAGCTTGGCCACAGACTATGGCTACACCTTC.

This clonotype was detected many times. V and J are TRBV6-2 or TRBV6-3 and TRBJ1-3; D gene ambiguous. CDR3 size: 15 residues. Per germline, CDR1 MNHEY and CDR2 SVGEGT. V was cut by 4 bases and J by 0 bases, with 10 bases left in between. CDR3 bases: TGTGCCAGCAGTTCTGGACGCATCTCTGGAAACACCATATATTTT. Translating gives CASSSGRISGNTIYF.

This clonotype was found a few times. The chain combines TRBV5-1 with TRBJ1-5; D gene uncertain. The length of the CDR3 is 15 residues. The V and J ends lost 4 bases and 5 bases respectively, with 16 bases between them. Per germline, CDR1 SGHRS and CDR2 YFSETQ. The CDR3 DNA reads as TGCGCCAGCAGCCCGGACGGGCAGTCGTATCAGCCCCAGCATTTT. It codes for CASSPDGQSYQPQHF.

This clonotype was recorded many times. The chain employs TRBV7-9 and TRBJ1-1; the D is unclear. CDR3 length equals 13 residues. Trimming left V 5 bases short and J 5 bases short, with 12 bases between. Germline V gene lookup returns CDR1 SEHNR and CDR2 FQNEAQ (reference sequence). The CDR3 DNA is TGTGCCAGCAGCCGGGCAACTGAGACTGAAGCTTTCTTT. Translation: CASSRATETEAFF.

This sequence joins TRBV25-1 and TRBJ1-1, with D unclear. This CDR3 is built from 14 residues. Germline V gives CDR1 MGHDK, CDR2 SYGVNS. The V and J ends lost 4 bases and 0 bases respectively, with 9 bases between them. This chain's CDR3 is CASSGRFMNTEAFF. The DNA of the CDR3 is TGTGCCAGCAGTGGTAGATTTATGAACACTGAAGCTTTCTTT.

This clonotype was counted at least ten times. The genes are TRBV7-3 and TRBJ2-1; D remains ambiguous. Trimming took off 3 bases at V and 9 bases at J, with 9 bases between the two ends. This CDR3 has 12 amino acids. The V gene's germline CDR1 is SGHTA and CDR2 FQGTGA. The CDR3 sequence is CASSFAGGEQFF. CDR3 coding DNA: TGTGCCAGCAGCTTCGCAGGCGGTGAGCAGTTCTTC.

This clonotype has more than one count but fewer than ten. V is TRBV7-2 and J is TRBJ1-5, with D unclear. The V and J ends lost 0 bases and 2 bases respectively, with 11 bases between them. This CDR3 spans 16 amino acids. Germline V gene sequence: CDR1 SGHTA, CDR2 FQGNSA. In DNA, the CDR3 is TGTGCCAGCAGCTTAGCTGGGCGTAACGGCAATCAGCCCCAGCATTTT. Protein product: CASSLAGRNGNQPQHF.

V is TRBV5-1 and J is TRBJ1-5, with a possible D match to TRBD1 (6 bases). This CDR3 contains 15 residues. Deletions cut 0 bases from V and 4 bases from J, with 11 bases between. Germline CDR1 and CDR2: SGHRS and YFSETQ. CDR3 nucleotide sequence: TGCGCCAGCAGCTTGGAAGGGGGGCAGAATCAGCCCCAGCATTTT. Its translation: CASSLEGGQNQPQHF.

This clonotype was observed a few times. V gene TRBV12-3 or TRBV12-4 combines with J gene TRBJ1-5; unclear D gene. Trimming pared 2 bases from V and 3 bases from J, leaving 11 bases between. CDR3 length equals 15 residues. CDR3 in amino acids: CASSLRSTANQPQHF. The CDR3 DNA reads as TGTGCCAGCAGTTTAAGGTCGACGGCCAATCAGCCCCAGCATTTT.